This T cell receptor beta chain was recorded in a study of radiotherapy plus CTLA-4 blockade in lung cancer. The method was immunoSEQ multiplex PCR; TCRdb's version includes in-frame clones alone and lacks a portion of them. This sample has about 93,000 clones, with about 90% found just once. The V end was cut by 2 bases, the J end by 2 bases, with 10 bases between. Germline-derived CDR1 and CDR2 are SGDLS and YYNGEE. The CDR3 loop spans 14 amino acids. The chain has TRBV9 and TRBJ1-2; possible D gene TRBD1, 6 bases. The material was peripheral blood, obtained from a patient treated with radiotherapy plus ipilimumab. The sequence came from a human donor with non-small cell lung cancer that progressed on radiotherapy plus ipilimumab. The CDR3 bases are TGTGCCAGCAGCGTGGGCAGGGGAAACTATGGCTACACCTTC. It yields the protein CASSVGRGNYGYTF.